This TCR beta chain came from a study of blood T cell repertoires in COVID-19. Assay used: immunoSEQ multiplex PCR; TCRdb lists only in-frame clones, some missing. Of around 38,000 clones in the sample, roughly nine tenths are singletons; the top ten hold around 4.5%. Trimming removed 6 bases from V and 2 bases from J, with 17 bases in between. The CDR3 is 17 residues long. CDR1 and CDR2 from the germline V gene are LNHDA and SQIVND (reference sequence). The rearrangement uses TRBV19 and TRBJ2-6, with a weak D call TRBD2 (7 bases). The receptor was isolated from a man between 60 and 70 years old with COVID-19, enrolled during active disease. Sequencing was performed on peripheral blood. CDR3 nucleotide sequence: TGTGCCAGTAGACCCAGGGGAGGGTCGACTGGGGCCAACGTCCTGACTTTC. Encoded protein: CASRPRGGSTGANVLTF.